Below are 18 T cell receptor beta chains sequenced from a single sample in a study of T-cell reconstitution after alpha-beta-depleted transplantation in children. Using unique molecular identifiers, the investigators prepared the TCRbeta library. TCRdb itself ran the PCR reads through MiXCR, one entry per CDR3 protein. This sample yields 530,000 or so distinct CDR3 sequences, of which approximately 30% are seen a single time; under 45% belongs to the top ten. The sample here was PBMCs, taken before TCRalphabeta/CD19-depleted stem cell transplant. These receptor sequences come from a boy less than two years old with Wiskott-Aldrich syndrome, due to receive a stem cell transplant.

This rearrangement joins TRBV5-1 to TRBJ2-1; no clear D. Trimming stripped 0 bases from V and 2 bases from J, with 9 bases between. Germline CDR1 reads SGHRS; CDR2 reads YFSETQ. The CDR3 is 15 amino acids. The CDR3 is CASSLEAATYNEQFF. CDR3 nucleotides: TGCGCCAGCAGCTTGGAGGCCGCTACCTACAATGAGCAGTTCTTC. The variable domain in full, completed from reference TRBV5-1 and TRBJ2-1, reads KAGVTQTPRYLIKTRGQQVTLSCSPISGHRSVSWYQQTPGQGLQFLFEYFSETQRNKGNFPGRFSGRQFSNSRSEMNVSTLELGDSALYLCASSLEAATYNEQFFGPGTRLTVL.

Worth noting for this clonotype: At one end, the junction sequence differs from germline, possibly due to a read error. This chain connects TRBV20-1 to TRBJ2-1; tentatively, D is TRBD1 or TRBD2 (5 bases each). CDR1 is DFQATT and CDR2 is SNEGSKA in the germline V gene (reference sequence). CDR3 length: 15 residues. The chain's CDR3 is CSAGGELSSCNEQFF. CDR3 nucleotides: TGCAGTGCTGGGGGAGAACTGAGCTCCTGCAATGAGCAGTTCTTC.

In DNA form, the CDR3 reads TGCGCCAGCAGCTGCACTAGCGGATCCACAGATACGCAGTATTTT. The encoded protein is CASSCTSGSTDTQYF. The chain couples TRBV5-1 to TRBJ2-3, with 8 bases fitting TRBD2. V shed 3 bases, J shed 2 bases, and the junction held 5 bases outside the gene matches. CDR1 is SGHRS, CDR2 YFSETQ, per germline. The CDR3 is made up of 15 amino acids.

This rearrangement joins TRBV20-1 to TRBJ2-7, with D possibly TRBD1 on 6 matching bases. The ends were cut back, 6 bases at V and 3 bases at J, with 21 bases in the middle. The CDR3 contains 15 residues. Germline CDR1 DFQATT, CDR2 SNEGSKA (reference sequence). CDR3 amino acids: CSATTGTTDLYEQYF. As DNA, the CDR3 is TGCAGTGCAACTACCGGGACAACGGATCTCTACGAGCAGTACTTC.

This clonotype has only a few counts. The V gene is TRBV28, the J gene TRBJ2-7; D ambiguous. This CDR3 has 11 amino acids. The germline CDR1 and CDR2 sequences are MDHEN and SYDVKM. The ends were cut back, 5 bases at V and 7 bases at J, with 9 bases in the middle. The CDR3 bases are TGTGCCAGCAGTGTTGACGGTGAGCAGTACTTC. It codes for CASSVDGEQYF.

This clonotype turned up a few times. The chain joins TRBV21-1 to TRBJ2-7. TRBV21-1 is deemed a pseudogene. The CDR3 is 16 residues long. CDR3 in DNA: TGTGCCAGCAGCAAAGCAAAGCTTGTCAGCCACTACGAGCAGTACTTC. Encoded protein: CASSKAKLVSHYEQYF.

A few counts support this clonotype. The V and J genes are TRBV5-1 and TRBJ2-5; 7 bases are shared with TRBD1. The trim removed 4 bases at V and 3 bases at J, leaving 6 bases unmatched. The CDR3 length is 14 residues. Germline V gene data show CDR1 as SGHRS and CDR2 as YFSETQ. In DNA form, the CDR3 reads TGCGCCAGCAGCGATGGGACAGCGAAAGAGACCCAGTACTTC. Residues: CASSDGTAKETQYF.

The rearrangement links TRBV18 to TRBJ1-2; D gene ambiguous. V was shortened by 4 bases and J by 4 bases, with 7 bases between the two germline ends. Germline V lookup: CDR1 KGHSH, CDR2 LQKENI. CDR3 size: 12 residues. CDR3: CASSRPGYGYTF. The CDR3 nucleotides are TGTGCCAGCTCACGGCCAGGCTATGGCTACACCTTC. The variable domain in full, with the rest retrieved from reference TRBV18 and TRBJ1-2, is NAGVMQNPRHLVRRRGQEARLRCSPMKGHSHVYWYRQLPEEGLKFMVYLQKENIIDESGMPKERFSAEFPKEGPSILRIQQVVRGDSAAYFCASSRPGYGYTFGSGTRLTVV.

This clonotype was seen a few times. This chain connects TRBV7-6 to TRBJ2-3; D may be TRBD1 (5 bases). CDR3 size: 15 residues. Looked up from germline, CDR1 is SGHVS and CDR2 is FNYEAQ. The V end lost 1 base, the J end lost 1 base, and 9 bases lay between the germline ends. The CDR3 loop is CASSLVVGGTDTQYF. The CDR3 bases are TGTGCCAGCAGCTTAGTCGTAGGGGGCACAGATACGCAGTATTTT.

This clonotype was detected only a few times. The gene calls are TRBV5-1 and TRBJ2-2; D gene uncertain. Trimming removed 3 bases at V and 8 bases at J, with 5 bases between. CDR3 length: 11 amino acids. Germline CDR1 reads SGHRS; CDR2 reads YFSETQ. The CDR3 sequence is CASSSQGELFF. The CDR3 coding sequence is TGCGCCAGCAGCTCACAGGGGGAGCTGTTTTTT.

The chain links TRBV3-1 to TRBJ2-3; 9 bases are a match to TRBD2. The CDR3 loop spans 15 amino acids. Germline CDR1 reads LGHDT; CDR2 reads YNNKEL (reference sequence). V dropped 8 bases and J dropped 2; count of bases not matched to a gene: 8. In DNA, the CDR3 is TGTGCCAGCCCTCCGACTAGCGGAGACACAGATACGCAGTATTTT. It codes for CASPPTSGDTDTQYF.

This clonotype was observed a handful of times. The chain carries TRBV4-1 and TRBJ2-7; D is possibly TRBD1 (5 bases). Per germline, CDR1 MGHRA and CDR2 YSYEKL. The V and J ends lost 3 bases and 5 bases respectively, with 8 bases between them. The CDR3 runs to 12 residues. CDR3 region: CASSHLRDEQYF. The CDR3 nucleotides read TGCGCCAGCAGCCATCTCAGGGACGAGCAGTACTTC.

This clonotype has only a few counts. The chain couples TRBV30 to TRBJ2-2, with TRBD2 matching 8 bases. This CDR3 is built from 16 residues. CDR1 and CDR2 (germline): GTSNPN, SVGIG (reference sequence). V shed 0 bases, J shed 5 bases, and the junction held 8 bases outside the gene matches. The CDR3 DNA reads TGTGCCTGGAGTGTGTTTGCGGGAGGTGGAACCGGGGAGCTGTTTTTT. Translating it yields CAWSVFAGGGTGELFF.

The chain joins TRBV5-1 to TRBJ2-5; the D is unclear. Germline lookup yields CDR1 SGHRS and CDR2 YFSETQ. Between the trimmed V and J ends, which lost 0 bases and 2 bases, there was a span of 11 bases. The CDR3 is made up of 15 amino acids. CDR3 DNA: TGCGCCAGCAGCTTGGTTTGGGGAAGTCAAGAGACCCAGTACTTC. It codes for CASSLVWGSQETQYF. Using reference TRBV5-1 and TRBJ2-5 for the parts outside the CDR3, the full variable domain is KAGVTQTPRYLIKTRGQQVTLSCSPISGHRSVSWYQQTPGQGLQFLFEYFSETQRNKGNFPGRFSGRQFSNSRSEMNVSTLELGDSALYLCASSLVWGSQETQYFGPGTRLLVL.

This clonotype was detected a few times. The chain's CDR3 is CASSESGRVTGRFF. CDR3 bases: TGTGCCAGCAGTGAATCGGGCAGGGTGACAGGGCGGTTCTTC. The chain employs TRBV25-1 and TRBJ2-1; 7 nucleotides line up with TRBD1. The CDR3 is made up of 14 amino acids. The V gene end was trimmed by 1 base and the J gene end by 15 bases; junction bases not matched to a gene: 12. Per the germline V gene, CDR1 is MGHDK and CDR2 is SYGVNS. Combining the CDR3 with reference TRBV25-1 and TRBJ2-1 gives the whole variable domain EADIYQTPRYLVIGTGKKITLECSQTMGHDKMYWYQQDPGMELHLIHYSYGVNSTEKGDLSSESTVSRIRTEHFPLTLESARPSHTSQYLCASSESGRVTGRFFGPGTRLTVL.

The chain carries TRBV5-1 and TRBJ2-1; 9 bases agree with TRBD1. Germline lookup yields CDR1 SGHRS and CDR2 YFSETQ. The CDR3 extends over 15 amino acids. Trimming cost V 4 bases and J 6 bases; bases outside gene matches: 8. CDR3 sequence (DNA): TGCGCCAGCAGCGTTCGGGACAGGGAGTCCAATGAGCAGTTCTTC. Translating it yields CASSVRDRESNEQFF.

This sequence joins TRBV24-1 and TRBJ2-4, with D tentatively TRBD2 (5 bases). V lost 4 bases and J lost 4, with 13 bases in between. The germline gives CDR1 KGHDR, CDR2 SFDVKD. This CDR3 region has 15 residues. In DNA form, the CDR3 reads TGTGCCACCAGTGAGAGGACGGGGTTGAAAAACATTCAGTACTTC. Translation gives CATSERTGLKNIQYF.

The chain links TRBV11-2 to TRBJ2-3, with 10 bases aligning to TRBD2. With V trimmed by 2 bases and J by 6 bases, 5 bases remained unmatched. This CDR3 comprises 15 residues. Germline CDR1 SGHAT, CDR2 FQNNGV. Here the CDR3 DNA reads TGTGCCAGCAGCTTACAGCGGGAGGGGGGGGATACGCAGTATTTT. As protein: CASSLQREGGDTQYF.